The rows below give T cell receptor beta chains drawn from one sample of a study of graft-versus-host responses after intestinal transplantation. Libraries were prepared by immunoSEQ multiplex PCR; TCRdb keeps only in-frame clonotypes and omits some of them. The sample lists about 78,000 clones, around 86% occurring once. The antigens of these receptors remain unknown. The sequencing used unstimulated CD8+ T cells sorted from spleen or lymph node cells, collected before transplant. These receptors all come from a human donor who was the organ donor for an intestinal transplant. CDR3s include the opening cysteine and the closing phenylalanine or tryptophan. A D gene is named only where the DNA matches it firmly. The size of a clone is reported for some rows only, either as once, few or many, or as a class for expanded clones.

d_call	v_call	j_call	clone_size	cdr3_length	cdr3_nt	cdr3_aa
TRBD1	TRBV6-5	TRBJ1-6	once	14	TGTGCCAGCAGCGGGGGGGACAGTAATTCACCCCTCCACTTT	CASSGGDSNSPLHF
.	TRBV4-1	TRBJ2-7	.	12	TGCGCCAGCAGCGCCTCCGTCTACGAGCAGTACTTC	CASSASVYEQYF
.	TRBV7-9	TRBJ1-2	few	15	TGTGCCAGCAGCCAAGGGGGGGGCCTGTACTATGGCTACACCTTC	CASSQGGGLYYGYTF
TRBD1	TRBV7-8	TRBJ1-5	.	18	TGTGCCAGCAGCTTAGAGGGGACAGGGGTTCTGTCACAGCAGCCCCAGCATTTT	CASSLEGTGVLSQQPQHF
.	TRBV6-5	TRBJ1-3	few	13	TGTGCCAGCAGCCATCGGACGGGAAACACCATATATTTT	CASSHRTGNTIYF
TRBD2	TRBV28	TRBJ2-1	once	17	TGTGCCAGCAGTCCCCTCCAGACTAGCGGGGGACGAAGTGAGCAGTTCTTC	CASSPLQTSGGRSEQFF
.	TRBV7-3	TRBJ1-1	.	14	TGTGCCAGCGGCCCGGGGGCCTTGAACACTGAAGCTTTCTTT	CASGPGALNTEAFF
.	TRBV10-2	TRBJ2-5	few	14	TGCGCCAGCGGGGCCAGCGGGACCGAGGGGGAGCAGTACTTC	CASGASGTEGEQYF
TRBD1	TRBV9	TRBJ1-6	few	15	TGTGCCAGCAGCGGGGAGGGGGCCGGCGGTTCACCCCTCCACTTT	CASSGEGAGGSPLHF
TRBD2	TRBV4-1	TRBJ2-7	.	15	TGCGCCAGCAGCCAAGATCTGGCGGGGGGTTACGAGCAGTACTTC	CASSQDLAGGYEQYF
.	TRBV25-1	TRBJ2-2	.	18	TGTGCCAGCAGTGAATTTTTCGGGAGCCACCCTGGCACCGGGGAGCTGTTTTTT	CASSEFFGSHPGTGELFF
TRBD1	TRBV2	TRBJ1-2	.	19	TGTGCCAGCAGTGTAACCGGGACAGGGGGCTTACAGGACGTTTCTGGCTACACCTTC	CASSVTGTGGLQDVSGYTF
.	TRBV9	TRBJ2-2	.	15	TGTGCCAGCAGCGTAGAGGTTAAAATCACCGGGGAGCTGTTTTTT	CASSVEVKITGELFF
.	TRBV6-1	TRBJ2-3	.	15	TGTGCCAGCAGTGAATGGGAGAGACGGACAGATACGCAGTATTTT	CASSEWERRTDTQYF
.	TRBV25-1	TRBJ2-7	.	13	TGTGCCAGCAGTGAAGGTCTTGCCCGGGAGCAGTACTTC	CASSEGLAREQYF
.	TRBV7-9	TRBJ2-5	.	16	TGTGCCAGCAGCTTCTTAGGTTTGGAACAGCAAGAGACCCAGTACTTC	CASSFLGLEQQETQYF
.	TRBV5-6	TRBJ1-4	.	15	TGTGCCAGCAGCTTGGAGGATACAACTAATGAAAAACTGTTTTTT	CASSLEDTTNEKLFF
.	TRBV6-4	TRBJ1-5	.	12	TGTGCCAGCGGGGGTGTTTATCAGCCCCAGCATTTT	CASGGVYQPQHF
.	TRBV7-6	TRBJ2-1	.	14	TGTGCCAGCAGCTTAGGACAGCGACACAATGAGCAGTTCTTC	CASSLGQRHNEQFF
.	TRBV28	TRBJ2-2	.	15	TGTGCCAGCAGTTTTCGGCAGGGCGCCACCGGGGAGCTGTTTTTT	CASSFRQGATGELFF
TRBD1	TRBV14	TRBJ1-1	.	19	TGTGCCAGCAGCCAAGACCCCAGGGGGGAGAAGGGATCTAACACTGAAGCTTTCTTT	CASSQDPRGEKGSNTEAFF
TRBD2	TRBV5-1	TRBJ2-3	once	16	TGCGCCAGCAGCTCCCCTTATCTAGCGGGGACAGATACGCAGTATTTT	CASSSPYLAGTDTQYF
.	TRBV28	TRBJ1-1	.	15	TGTGCCAGCAGTATCTCCAATCTGGCGAACACTGAAGCTTTCTTT	CASSISNLANTEAFF
TRBD1	TRBV4-1	TRBJ1-5	.	16	TGCGCCAGCAGCTCACAGGGGCAGGGAGGGAATCAGCCCCAGCATTTT	CASSSQGQGGNQPQHF
.	TRBV7-9	TRBJ1-2	.	16	TGTGCCAGCAGCTTAACCGGGGACCGTGGAAGCTATGGCTACACCTTC	CASSLTGDRGSYGYTF
TRBD2	TRBV5-1	TRBJ2-7	.	14	TGCGCCAGCAGTCCACTAGCGGGGAACTACGAGCAGTACTTC	CASSPLAGNYEQYF
.	TRBV6-1	TRBJ1-1	once	14	TGTGCCAGCAGTGAAAGTGGGATGCACACTGAAGCTTTCTTT	CASSESGMHTEAFF
.	TRBV10-2	TRBJ2-1	.	18	TGCGCCAGCAGTGACCCAGAGAGACTAGTTTCGAAGTTCAATGAGCAGTTCTTC	CASSDPERLVSKFNEQFF
.	TRBV10-3	TRBJ1-1	.	15	TGTGCCATCAGTGAGTCTGAGGGGCGTTGGACTGAAGCTTTCTTT	CAISESEGRWTEAFF
.	TRBV21-1	TRBJ1-2	few	16	TGTGCCAGCAGCAAAGCTGCGGGGCCAAAGACCTGCGGCTACACCTTC	CASSKAAGPKTCGYTF
TRBD2	TRBV27	TRBJ2-1	.	18	TGTGCCAGCAGTTTATTGCGGGGTGGGGGCGGGGGGGCCAATGAGCAGTTCTTC	CASSLLRGGGGGANEQFF